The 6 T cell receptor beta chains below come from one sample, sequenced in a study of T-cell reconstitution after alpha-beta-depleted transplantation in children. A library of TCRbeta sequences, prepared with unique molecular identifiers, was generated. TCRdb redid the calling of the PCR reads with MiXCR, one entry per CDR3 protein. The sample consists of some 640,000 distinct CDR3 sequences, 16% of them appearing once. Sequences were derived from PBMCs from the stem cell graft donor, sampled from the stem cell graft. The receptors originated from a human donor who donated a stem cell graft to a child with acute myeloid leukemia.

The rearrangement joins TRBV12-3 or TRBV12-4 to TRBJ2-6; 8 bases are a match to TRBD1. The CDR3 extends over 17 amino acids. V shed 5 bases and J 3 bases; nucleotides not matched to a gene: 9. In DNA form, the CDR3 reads TGTGCCAGCAGTCAGGACAGGGTGGCGAATGGGGCCAACGTCCTGACTTTC. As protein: CASSQDRVANGANVLTF.

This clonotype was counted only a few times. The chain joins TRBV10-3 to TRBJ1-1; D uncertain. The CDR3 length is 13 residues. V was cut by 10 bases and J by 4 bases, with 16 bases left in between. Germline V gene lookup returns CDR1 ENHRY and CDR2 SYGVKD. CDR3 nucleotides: TGTGCCAGTAAATACTCCAAGGGCACTGAAGCTTTCTTT. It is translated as CASKYSKGTEAFF.

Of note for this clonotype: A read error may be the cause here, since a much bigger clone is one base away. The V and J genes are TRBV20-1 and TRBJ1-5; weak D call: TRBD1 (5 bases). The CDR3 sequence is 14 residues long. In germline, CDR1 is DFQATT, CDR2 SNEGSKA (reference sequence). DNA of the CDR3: TGCAGTGCTCGAGACGGGGCAGGAGTTCAGCCCCAGCATTTT. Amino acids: CSARDGAGVQPQHF.

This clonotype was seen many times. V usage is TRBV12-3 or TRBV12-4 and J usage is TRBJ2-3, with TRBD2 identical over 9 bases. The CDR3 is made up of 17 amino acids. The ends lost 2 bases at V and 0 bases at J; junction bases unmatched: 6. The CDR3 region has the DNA TGTGCCAGCAGTTTACAAGCGGGGGGCGCTAGCACAGATACGCAGTATTTT. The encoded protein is CASSLQAGGASTDTQYF.

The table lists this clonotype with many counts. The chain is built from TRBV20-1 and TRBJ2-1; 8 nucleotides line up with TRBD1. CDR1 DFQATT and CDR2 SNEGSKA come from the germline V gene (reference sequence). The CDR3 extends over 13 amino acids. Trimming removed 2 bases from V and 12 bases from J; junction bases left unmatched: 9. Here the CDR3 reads CSARRRDRILQFF. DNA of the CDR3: TGCAGTGCTAGACGGCGGGACAGGATATTGCAGTTCTTC.

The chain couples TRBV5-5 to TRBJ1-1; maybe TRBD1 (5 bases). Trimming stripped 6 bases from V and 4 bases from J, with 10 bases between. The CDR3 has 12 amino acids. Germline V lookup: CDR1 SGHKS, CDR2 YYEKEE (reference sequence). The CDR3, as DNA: TGTGCCAGCACCTTTCAGGGCACTGAAGCTTTCTTT. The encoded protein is CASTFQGTEAFF.